The 18 T cell receptor beta chains listed next were all sequenced from one sample in a study of OX40 agonist ivuxolimab in advanced cancers. The assay was immunoSEQ multiplex PCR, and TCRdb's table has in-frame clones only and misses some. The sample lists 20,000 to 25,000 clones; over 75% were seen once. Material: CD4+ or CD8+ T cells sorted from blood, obtained in a trial of the OX40 agonist ivuxolimab. All receptors come from an adult with an advanced solid tumor such as melanoma, head and neck, liver or kidney cancer.

J is TRBJ2-7 and V is TRBV7-6; D tentatively reads TRBD1 or TRBD2 (7 bases each). Germline CDR1 is SGHVS and CDR2 is FNYEAQ. The V gene lost 4 bases and the J gene lost 3 bases, with 16 bases spanning the gap. This CDR3 is 15 amino acids long. The CDR3 nucleotides read TGTGCCAGCAGCTCGCCCCAGGGGGGGGTCTACGAGCAGTACTTC. Its protein is CASSSPQGGVYEQYF.

This chain joins TRBV6-5 and TRBJ2-5; D gene uncertain. The CDR3 sequence is 12 residues long. Germline lookup yields CDR1 MNHEY and CDR2 SVGAGI. V was cut by 6 bases and J by 2 bases, with 7 bases left in between. The CDR3 spells CASSQTQETQYF. The CDR3 DNA reads TGTGCCAGCAGCCAAACACAAGAGACCCAGTACTTC.

The gene calls are TRBV25-1 and TRBJ1-1; unclear D gene. V lost 7 bases to trimming and J lost 5 bases, with 11 bases between them. Germline CDR1 is MGHDK and CDR2 is SYGVNS. The CDR3 contains 12 residues. In DNA, the CDR3 is TGTGCCAGCACCGGCCCCGGGACTGAAGCTTTCTTT. This codes for CASTGPGTEAFF.

Details on this clone: The sample contains more than one DNA sequence encoding this CDR3. The gene calls are TRBV9 and TRBJ2-7; TRBD1 aligns across 10 bases. This CDR3 is 15 amino acids long. Trimming at V came to 0 bases and at J to 3 bases, leaving 3 bases not matched to a gene. Germline V gives CDR1 SGDLS, CDR2 YYNGEE. The CDR3 DNA follows: TGTGCCAGCAGCGTAGGTGGGGACAGGGGCTACGAGCAGTACTTC. Its translation is CASSVGGDRGYEQYF.

This chain connects TRBV20-1 to TRBJ1-2; 9 bases are shared with TRBD1. Germline CDR1 DFQATT, CDR2 SNEGSKA (reference sequence). The CDR3 runs 11 residues. V lost 6 bases and J lost 7; bases outside the gene matches: 3. CDR3 residues: CSAWGQGGYTF. The CDR3 DNA is TGCAGTGCGTGGGGACAGGGTGGCTACACCTTC.

As DNA, the CDR3 is TGTGCCAGCAGCGTAGTAGGACAGGGCTCCGGGGAGCTGTTTTTT. Translating gives CASSVVGQGSGELFF. The chain couples TRBV9 to TRBJ2-2; 8 bases map to TRBD1. V gave up 0 bases and J gave up 6 bases; unmatched junction bases: 4. This CDR3 has 15 residues. From germline, CDR1 is SGDLS and CDR2 YYNGEE. The full variable domain, in which reference TRBV9 and TRBJ2-2 provide the parts outside the CDR3, is DSGVTQTPKHLITATGQRVTLRCSPRSGDLSVYWYQQSLDQGLQFLIQYYNGEERAKGNILERFSAQQFPDLHSELNLSSLELGDSALYFCASSVVGQGSGELFFGEGSRLTVL.

The CDR3 spells CASIGTGGYNEQFF. The CDR3 coding sequence is TGTGCCAGTATTGGGACAGGGGGCTACAATGAGCAGTTCTTC. V usage is TRBV19 and J usage is TRBJ2-1; the match to TRBD1 covers 11 bases. CDR1 LNHDA and CDR2 SQIVND come from the germline V gene (reference sequence). V shed 7 bases, J shed 3 bases, and the junction held 2 bases outside the gene matches. The CDR3 consists of 14 residues.

The genes are TRBV6-5 and TRBJ2-7; 7 bases are shared with TRBD1. V shed 8 bases, J shed 3 bases, and the junction held 4 bases outside the gene matches. This CDR3 is 12 amino acids long. CDR1 and CDR2 from the germline V gene are MNHEY and SVGAGI. The CDR3 is CASGDRVYEQYF. Written as DNA, the CDR3 is TGTGCCAGCGGCGACAGGGTCTACGAGCAGTACTTC.

V gene TRBV9 combines with J gene TRBJ2-7; the match to TRBD1 covers 9 bases. The germline gives CDR1 SGDLS, CDR2 YYNGEE. There are 15 residues in the CDR3. V dropped 4 bases and J dropped 3; count of bases not matched to a gene: 8. The chain's CDR3 is CASSLGTGSSYEQYF. CDR3 nucleotides: TGTGCCAGCAGCCTCGGGACAGGGTCGAGCTACGAGCAGTACTTC.

V usage is TRBV11-3 and J usage is TRBJ1-1; D ambiguous. The germline V gene encodes CDR1 SGHNT and CDR2 YENEEA. The CDR3 loop spans 12 amino acids. Between the trimmed V and J ends, which lost 1 base and 4 bases, there was a span of 4 bases. CDR3 sequence (DNA): TGTGCCAGCAGCTTAGTGGTCACTGAAGCTTTCTTT. Its protein is CASSLVVTEAFF.

V and J are TRBV7-9 and TRBJ2-5; 9 bases line up with TRBD2. Germline CDR1 is SEHNR and CDR2 is FQNEAQ (reference sequence). The junction had 8 bases not matched to a gene; V was cut back by 4 bases and J by 5 bases. The CDR3 covers 15 residues. CDR3 sequence (DNA): TGTGCCAGCAGCTCAAGGGCGGGGGGGCACGAGACCCAGTACTTC. Amino acid sequence: CASSSRAGGHETQYF.

The chain recombines TRBV9 with TRBJ2-7; D is possibly TRBD2 (6 bases). This CDR3 is 17 amino acids long. V lost 0 bases and J 5 bases, leaving 21 bases between the germline ends. From germline, CDR1 is SGDLS and CDR2 YYNGEE. Here the CDR3 reads CASSVGGGVRLEDEQYF. In nucleotides, the CDR3 is TGTGCCAGCAGCGTAGGAGGAGGGGTGAGGCTAGAGGACGAGCAGTACTTC. Variable domain in full (rest from reference TRBV9 and TRBJ2-7): DSGVTQTPKHLITATGQRVTLRCSPRSGDLSVYWYQQSLDQGLQFLIQYYNGEERAKGNILERFSAQQFPDLHSELNLSSLELGDSALYFCASSVGGGVRLEDEQYFGPGTRLTVT.

The J gene is TRBJ2-1, the V gene TRBV5-6; 8 nucleotides agree with TRBD2. Germline trimming cut 0 bases from V and 0 bases from J; bases unmatched to any gene: 2. The germline V gene has CDR1 SGHDT and CDR2 YYEEEE. This CDR3 has 16 amino acids. The CDR3 DNA sequence: TGTGCCAGCAGCTTGGAGGCGGGGGGCTCCTACAATGAGCAGTTCTTC. It codes for CASSLEAGGSYNEQFF.

This clone was recorded once. CDR3 coding DNA: TGCGCCAGCAGCCAAGATCGGGTACAAACTGAAGCTTTCTTT. This codes for CASSQDRVQTEAFF. The chain carries TRBV4-1 and TRBJ1-1; D is undetermined. V gave up 0 bases and J gave up 5 bases, with 10 bases separating them. This CDR3 contains 14 residues. The germline V gene encodes CDR1 MGHRA and CDR2 YSYEKL.

The gene calls are TRBV2 and TRBJ2-4; D perhaps matches TRBD1 (6 bases). Germline-derived CDR1 and CDR2 are SNHLY and FYNNEI. Trimming removed 1 base at V and 1 base at J, with 14 bases between. This CDR3 comprises 17 residues. The chain's CDR3 is CASSEVGGGIAKNIQYF. Written as DNA, the CDR3 is TGTGCCAGCAGTGAAGTAGGGGGTGGGATCGCCAAAAACATTCAGTACTTC.

The chain uses TRBV27 and TRBJ1-1; D perhaps matches TRBD1 (6 bases). CDR1 is MNHEY and CDR2 is SMNVEV in the germline V gene (reference sequence). This CDR3 region has 13 residues. The V end was cut by 3 bases, the J end by 8 bases, with 13 bases between. CDR3 in DNA: TGTGCCAGCAGTTTCGGACAGCTTAGAGAAGCTTTCTTT. Translated, it gives CASSFGQLREAFF.

J is TRBJ1-2 and V is TRBV6-6, with a tentative D call TRBD1 (5 bases). Germline-derived CDR1 and CDR2 are MNHNY and SVGAGI (reference sequence). The V end lost 10 bases, the J end lost 3 bases, and 18 bases lay between the germline ends. The CDR3 contains 14 residues. CDR3 nucleotide sequence: TGTGCCACCTCTGGGGCATCCCCCTACTATGGCTACACCTTC. As protein: CATSGASPYYGYTF.

CDR3 in DNA: TGTGCCAGTAGTATCGGTCAGGGCCTTTTGAGAGTCACTGAAGCTTTCTTT. Translating it yields CASSIGQGLLRVTEAFF. The chain combines TRBV19 with TRBJ1-1; a possible D gene is TRBD1 (5 bases). Germline assignment: CDR1 LNHDA and CDR2 SQIVND (reference sequence). CDR3 size: 17 residues. V was cut by 3 bases and J by 4 bases, with 21 bases left in between. The variable domain in full, with the rest retrieved from reference TRBV19 and TRBJ1-1, is DGGITQSPKYLFRKEGQNVTLSCEQNLNHDAMYWYRQDPGQGLRLIYYSQIVNDFQKGDIAEGYSVSREKKESFPLTVTSAQKNPTAFYLCASSIGQGLLRVTEAFFGQGTRLTVV.